The 25 T cell receptor beta chains reported below all come from one sample, sequenced in a study of human T cells and chemical hapten exposure. From the RACE reads, TCRdb called clonotypes with MiXCR, one entry per CDR3 protein. The sample consists of around 35,000 distinct CDR3 sequences, roughly 5.4% of them appearing once. Time point meaning: healthy volunteer bleed at 6 weeks. The authors' total RNA extraction used unfractionated whole blood. Sequenced input: whole blood. These receptors were taken from a human donor in good health. Some clones in this sample may be carry-over from other donors' samples.

This clonotype was seen at least ten times. This chain connects TRBV6-5 to TRBJ1-5; perhaps TRBD1 as D (5 bases). The CDR3 spans 13 residues. V was trimmed by 4 bases and J by 5 bases, leaving 9 bases between them. Germline V gene lookup returns CDR1 MNHEY and CDR2 SVGAGI. CDR3 sequence (DNA): TGTGCCAGCAGTTGGACAACGGATCAGCCCCAGCATTTT. Protein product: CASSWTTDQPQHF.

This clonotype showed up many times. This chain uses TRBV30 with TRBJ1-1; D is unresolved. The CDR3 contains 16 residues. Trimming pared 1 base from V and 0 bases from J, leaving 15 bases between. Germline lookup yields CDR1 GTSNPN and CDR2 SVGIG (reference sequence). DNA for the CDR3: TGTGCCTGGAGTGAGGAGGGAAGGCCAATGAACACTGAAGCTTTCTTT. This translates into CAWSEEGRPMNTEAFF.

There are many counts of this clonotype. In DNA form, the CDR3 reads TGTGCCAGCAGTGAGGACAGAAAAGAGACCCAGTACTTC. Protein product: CASSEDRKETQYF. V is TRBV28 and J is TRBJ2-5; maybe TRBD1 (6 bases). The CDR3 runs 13 residues. CDR1 MDHEN and CDR2 SYDVKM come from the germline V gene. V was shortened by 5 bases and J by 3 bases, with 10 bases between the two germline ends.

This clonotype was detected ten times or more. The rearrangement uses TRBV7-2 and TRBJ2-7, with TRBD2 matching 8 bases. Germline V lookup: CDR1 SGHTA, CDR2 FQGNSA. This CDR3 spans 19 amino acids. V lost 1 base and J lost 0; bases outside the gene matches: 14. The CDR3 DNA reads TGTGCCAGCAGCTTAGATGTATGGCTAGCGGGCCGTAGCTCCTACGAGCAGTACTTC. Its protein is CASSLDVWLAGRSSYEQYF.

This clonotype was seen many times. This rearrangement joins TRBV24-1 to TRBJ2-1, with D unclear. The CDR3 is 16 residues long. Germline CDR1 is KGHDR and CDR2 is SFDVKD. Trimming removed 3 bases at V and 5 bases at J, with 16 bases between. For the CDR3, the DNA is TGTGCCACCAGTGATCCTGACGCCACCGGCAACAATGAGCAGTTCTTC. Encoded protein: CATSDPDATGNNEQFF.

V usage is TRBV19 and J usage is TRBJ2-2; D unresolved. Trimming took 7 bases from V and 1 from J, leaving 7 bases between them. The CDR3 sequence is 13 residues long. Germline lookup yields CDR1 LNHDA and CDR2 SQIVND (reference sequence). The DNA for the CDR3 is TGTGCCAGTAACGTCCTGAACACCGGGGAGCTGTTTTTT. Its protein is CASNVLNTGELFF.

The chain uses TRBV7-2 and TRBJ2-5; D ambiguous. Trimming cost V 2 bases and J 4 bases, with 14 bases left between them. The germline V gene has CDR1 SGHTA and CDR2 FQGNSA. This CDR3 contains 15 residues. Written as DNA, the CDR3 is TGTGCCAGCAGCTTAACGCAGGAAAGACGAGAGACCCAGTACTTC. The encoded protein is CASSLTQERRETQYF. Drawing the rest from reference TRBV7-2 and TRBJ2-5, the complete variable domain is GAGVSQSPSNKVTEKGKDVELRCDPISGHTALYWYRQSLGQGLEFLIYFQGNSAPDKSGLPSDRFSAERTGGSVSTLTIQRTQQEDSAVYLCASSLTQERRETQYFGPGTRLLVL.

The chain uses TRBV4-2 and TRBJ2-5; 7 bases agree with TRBD2. Germline-derived CDR1 and CDR2 are LGHNA and YNFKEQ. The V gene end was trimmed by 1 base and the J gene end by 1 base; junction bases not matched to a gene: 6. The CDR3 contains 16 residues. CDR3 protein: CASSQGTGGLQETQYF. The CDR3 nucleotides are TGTGCCAGCAGCCAAGGGACGGGAGGCCTCCAAGAGACCCAGTACTTC.

In its sample, this clonotype was seen many times. The V gene is TRBV27, the J gene TRBJ1-5; TRBD1 matches 7 bases. The V gene's germline CDR1 is MNHEY and CDR2 SMNVEV (reference sequence). The CDR3 has 14 residues. Trimming removed 2 bases from V and 6 bases from J; junction bases left unmatched: 4. CDR3 nucleotide sequence: TGTGCCAGCAGTTTAACAGGGGCAAGTCAGCCCCAGCATTTT. This codes for CASSLTGASQPQHF.

This clonotype was found many times. The V and J genes are TRBV6-5 and TRBJ1-1; no clear D gene. CDR3 length: 14 amino acids. The V gene's germline CDR1 is MNHEY and CDR2 SVGAGI. The V end lost 5 bases, the J end lost 5 bases, and 15 bases lay between the germline ends. CDR3 sequence (DNA): TGTGCCAGCAGTCCGGGCATTGGACTTACTGAAGCTTTCTTT. This translates into CASSPGIGLTEAFF.

The table lists this clonotype with many counts. The chain carries TRBV7-8 and TRBJ2-3; D call uncertain. Per germline, CDR1 SGHVS and CDR2 FQNEAQ. V lost 4 bases and J lost 2, with 7 bases in between. The CDR3 runs to 13 residues. The DNA of the CDR3 is TGTGCCAGCAGCTCCGATCACACAGATACGCAGTATTTT. It yields the protein CASSSDHTDTQYF.

This clonotype was picked up many times. J is TRBJ1-1 and V is TRBV6-1; TRBD1 aligns across 10 bases. This CDR3 is 14 amino acids long. V shed 6 bases, J shed 5 bases, and the junction held 6 bases outside the gene matches. Germline V gene sequence: CDR1 MNHNS, CDR2 SASEGT. The CDR3 protein is CASSPPGQGTEAFF. CDR3 coding DNA: TGTGCCAGCAGCCCACCGGGACAGGGGACTGAAGCTTTCTTT.

This clonotype was picked up a small number of times. The rearrangement links TRBV6-1 to TRBJ2-2, with a tentative D call TRBD2 (5 bases). Per germline, CDR1 MNHNS and CDR2 SASEGT. This CDR3 comprises 16 residues. V was clipped by 6 bases and J by 2 bases, with 16 bases between them. CDR3 protein: CASRDLKRANTGELFF. CDR3 sequence (DNA): TGTGCCAGCAGAGATCTTAAGAGGGCCAACACCGGGGAGCTGTTTTTT.

In this sample, this clonotype turned up a few times. J is TRBJ2-6 and V is TRBV28, with D unresolved. V was cut by 3 bases and J by 0 bases, with 6 bases left in between. Germline V gives CDR1 MDHEN, CDR2 SYDVKM. This CDR3 region has 15 residues. The DNA of the CDR3 is TGTGCCAGCAGTTTGGGTAGCTCTGGGGCCAACGTCCTGACTTTC. Its translation: CASSLGSSGANVLTF.

This clonotype was seen ten or more times. This rearrangement joins TRBV5-1 to TRBJ2-5, with D unclear. Germline V gene sequence: CDR1 SGHRS, CDR2 YFSETQ. The CDR3 spans 13 residues. Trimming took 2 bases from V and 3 from J, leaving 8 bases between them. The DNA for the CDR3 is TGCGCCAGCAGCTTTCTGGGGAAAGAGACCCAGTACTTC. It specifies CASSFLGKETQYF.

This clonotype was seen ten or more times. V is TRBV28 and J is TRBJ2-7, with TRBD2 matching over 9 bases. The germline V gene has CDR1 MDHEN and CDR2 SYDVKM. This CDR3 region has 15 residues. After removal of 3 bases from V and 3 bases from J, the junction contained 6 bases not matched to a gene. CDR3 sequence reads: CASSLTGTSSYEQYF. CDR3 nucleotides: TGTGCCAGCAGTTTGACCGGGACTAGCAGCTACGAGCAGTACTTC.

The chain carries TRBV6-2 or TRBV6-3 and TRBJ1-1; perhaps TRBD1 as D (6 bases). Germline CDR1 reads MNHEY; CDR2 reads SVGEGT. The CDR3 runs 13 residues. V was pared by 6 bases and J by 5 bases, with 13 bases between. Here the CDR3 DNA reads TGTGCCAGCAGATTAAACAGGGTAACTGAAGCTTTCTTT. Residues: CASRLNRVTEAFF.

This clonotype was detected a few times. The chain's CDR3 is CASPEHSEQYF. DNA of the CDR3: TGTGCCAGCCCTGAGCACAGCGAGCAGTACTTC. V usage is TRBV12-3 or TRBV12-4 and J usage is TRBJ2-7; D is uncertain. The CDR3 covers 11 residues. Trimming removed 8 bases from V and 6 bases from J, with 11 bases in between.

This clonotype was recorded many times. The J gene is TRBJ2-4, the V gene TRBV2, with 9 bases aligning to TRBD1. Germline-derived CDR1 and CDR2 are SNHLY and FYNNEI. Losses at the gene ends were 11 bases for V and 5 bases for J; bases not matched to a gene: 4. This CDR3 is 12 amino acids long. The CDR3 loop reads CAGRDRENIQYF. The CDR3 nucleotides read TGTGCCGGACGGGACAGGGAAAACATTCAGTACTTC.

This clonotype was picked up a small number of times. J is TRBJ2-7 and V is TRBV7-2; 9 bases fit TRBD2. Germline assignment: CDR1 SGHTA and CDR2 FQGNSA. Trimming at V came to 4 bases and at J to 3 bases, leaving 13 bases not matched to a gene. The CDR3 consists of 17 residues. CDR3 sequence: CASSSRGGAHEIYEQYF. In DNA, the CDR3 is TGTGCCAGCAGCTCCCGCGGGGGGGCCCATGAAATCTACGAGCAGTACTTC.

This clonotype was recorded a few times. The genes are TRBV6-5 and TRBJ2-1; D might be TRBD2 (5 bases). CDR3 length: 16 amino acids. CDR1 is MNHEY, CDR2 SVGAGI, per germline. Trimming removed 0 bases at V and 9 bases at J, with 18 bases between. CDR3 coding DNA: TGTGCCAGCAGTTACTCGGAAGCGGTAGGGAGCGGTGAGCAGTTCTTC. It translates to CASSYSEAVGSGEQFF.

There are many counts of this clonotype. The rearrangement joins TRBV7-6 to TRBJ1-1; maybe TRBD1 (5 bases). Trimming shortened V by 5 bases and J by 3 bases, and 16 bases separated the two germline ends. Germline-derived CDR1 and CDR2 are SGHVS and FNYEAQ. This CDR3 has 15 residues. For the CDR3, the DNA is TGTGCCAGCAGCCCTACGCTGGGGACCGACACTGAAGCTTTCTTT. Residues: CASSPTLGTDTEAFF.

This chain joins TRBV11-2 and TRBJ2-7; 8 bases map to TRBD1. The CDR3 has 16 residues. Germline CDR1 is SGHAT and CDR2 is FQNNGV. V shed 2 bases and J 4 bases; nucleotides not matched to a gene: 10. Here the CDR3 DNA reads TGTGCCAGCAGCTTAAGTGCGGGACAGGCGCTTTACGAGCAGTACTTC. Encoded protein: CASSLSAGQALYEQYF.

This clonotype was counted at least ten times. At one boundary the junction diverges from the germline segment, which might be a read error. The chain uses TRBV12-3 or TRBV12-4 and TRBJ2-3; 12 nucleotides agree with TRBD2. This CDR3 spans 15 amino acids. This CDR3 is CASSLAGGQGDTQYF. The CDR3 DNA is TGTGCCAGCAGTCTAGCGGGGGGGCAGGGAGATACGCAGTATTTT.

This clonotype was seen at least ten times. This chain links TRBV6-1 with TRBJ1-4; D unresolved. V dropped 3 bases and J dropped 4 bases, with 12 bases sitting between them. The CDR3 has 15 residues. Looked up from germline, CDR1 is MNHNS and CDR2 is SASEGT. The CDR3 sequence: CASSDWTGYNEKLFF. CDR3 nucleotides: TGTGCCAGCAGTGATTGGACCGGCTATAATGAAAAACTGTTTTTT.